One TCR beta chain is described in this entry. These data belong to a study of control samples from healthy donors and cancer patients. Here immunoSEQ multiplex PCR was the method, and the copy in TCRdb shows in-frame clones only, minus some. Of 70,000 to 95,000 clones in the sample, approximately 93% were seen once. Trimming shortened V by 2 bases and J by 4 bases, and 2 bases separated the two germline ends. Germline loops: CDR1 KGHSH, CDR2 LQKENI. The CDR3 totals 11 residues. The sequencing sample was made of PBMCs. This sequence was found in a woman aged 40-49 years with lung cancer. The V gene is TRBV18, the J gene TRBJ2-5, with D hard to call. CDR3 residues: CASSPLETQYF. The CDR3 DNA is TGTGCCAGCTCACCATTAGAGACCCAGTACTTC.